These 13 T cell receptor beta chains originate from one sample sequenced in a study of T cells in Graves' hyperthyroidism and ophthalmopathy. TCR beta CDR3 sequences were amplified from RNA transcripts. HTBI primers drove first-round RT-PCR of the TCR CDR3. TCRdb reprocessed the multiplex PCR reads with MiXCR, giving one entry per CDR3 protein. Counted here are more than 350,000 distinct CDR3 sequences, more than 14% occurring once; the ten biggest clones make up 20%. Sequencing input: blood. These receptors were taken from a woman in her 30s with Graves' ophthalmopathy.

This clonotype was counted between two and nine times. The chain uses TRBV6-1 and TRBJ1-4; D unclear. The CDR3 is 12 amino acids. With 6 bases removed from V and 7 bases from J, the gap between germline ends came to 9 bases. Germline CDR1 reads MNHNS; CDR2 reads SASEGT. The DNA of the CDR3 is TGTGCCAGCAGAACACTGGGTGAAAAACTGTTTTTT. As protein: CASRTLGEKLFF.

In its sample, this clonotype was seen many times. The genes are TRBV2 and TRBJ1-1; D is undetermined. CDR1 is SNHLY and CDR2 is FYNNEI in the germline V gene. The CDR3 is 12 residues long. Trimming pared 10 bases from V and 6 bases from J, leaving 15 bases between. The CDR3 DNA reads as TGTGCCACCCTGGACCTTCCGCCTGAAGCTTTCTTT. Translating it yields CATLDLPPEAFF.

This clonotype was seen repeatedly, ten times or more. V is TRBV28 and J is TRBJ1-1, with D tentatively TRBD1 (6 bases). This CDR3 contains 12 residues. V lost 6 bases and J lost 7, with 12 bases in between. CDR1 and CDR2 (germline): MDHEN, SYDVKM. CDR3 sequence: CASRGVQGEAFF. The CDR3 coding sequence is TGTGCCAGCAGAGGGGTACAGGGTGAAGCTTTCTTT.

Turning to this clonotype: It is likely a read error, because the conserved phenylalanine at the end of the CDR3 is missing. The chain recombines TRBV20-1 with TRBJ1-2; the D gene is possibly TRBD1 (5 bases). Germline V gene lookup returns CDR1 DFQATT and CDR2 SNEGSKA (reference sequence). This CDR3 is 12 amino acids long. The V end lost 3 bases, the J end lost 3 bases, and 8 bases lay between the germline ends. The CDR3 reads CSARGGYYGYTS. The DNA for the CDR3 is TGCAGTGCTAGGGGGGGATACTATGGCTACACCTCC.

This clonotype was seen many times. CDR3 residues: CASSRGGTTDTQYF. DNA of the CDR3: TGTGCCAGCAGCCGAGGAGGAACCACAGATACGCAGTATTTT. The chain joins TRBV11-3 to TRBJ2-3, with D possibly TRBD2 on 5 matching bases. The CDR3 length is 14 residues. V shed 5 bases and J shed 2 bases, with 11 bases lying between them. Germline V gene lookup returns CDR1 SGHNT and CDR2 YENEEA.

This clonotype occurred many times. V is TRBV2 and J is TRBJ2-1; 7 nucleotides line up with TRBD2. The trim removed 4 bases at V and 1 base at J, leaving 10 bases unmatched. The CDR3 loop spans 17 amino acids. CDR1 and CDR2 (germline): SNHLY, FYNNEI. CDR3 loop: CASSGRLADWSYNEQFF. CDR3 nucleotides: TGTGCCAGCAGTGGAAGGCTAGCGGATTGGTCCTACAATGAGCAGTTCTTC. Supplemented by reference TRBV2 and TRBJ2-1, the full variable domain reads EPEVTQTPSHQVTQMGQEVILRCVPISNHLYFYWYRQILGQKVEFLVSFYNNEISEKSEIFDDQFSVERPDGSNFTLKIRSTKLEDSAMYFCASSGRLADWSYNEQFFGPGTRLTVL.

This clonotype was seen ten or more times. This chain joins TRBV2 and TRBJ1-5, with a possible D match to TRBD1 (5 bases). The germline gives CDR1 SNHLY, CDR2 FYNNEI. Trimming stripped 1 base from V and 2 bases from J, with 9 bases between. The CDR3 runs to 15 residues. CDR3 sequence: CASSEVGGGNQPQHF. CDR3 nucleotide sequence: TGTGCCAGCAGTGAAGTTGGGGGTGGCAATCAGCCCCAGCATTTT.

This clonotype was observed a handful of times. This chain joins TRBV10-3 and TRBJ1-5; D possibly corresponds to TRBD1 (5 bases). CDR1 is ENHRY, CDR2 SYGVKD, per germline. Trimming took 10 bases from V and 0 from J, leaving 22 bases between them. The CDR3 is made up of 17 amino acids. For the CDR3, the DNA is TGTGCCACCAAAGCCAGCGGGGGGTACCGTAGCAATCAGCCCCAGCATTTT. Protein product: CATKASGGYRSNQPQHF.

This clonotype was observed many times. The gene calls are TRBV7-8 and TRBJ2-1, with D unclear. The germline V and J ends were trimmed by 1 base and 5 bases, with 27 bases remaining between them. CDR3 size: 20 residues. Germline V gives CDR1 SGHVS, CDR2 FQNEAQ. CDR3 bases: TGTGCCAGCAGCTTAGTAGGGATTCTCGCGGTTAGTCACCCTGACAATGAGCAGTTCTTC. It codes for CASSLVGILAVSHPDNEQFF.

This clonotype has ten or more counts. This sequence joins TRBV30 and TRBJ1-2, with a tentative D call TRBD1 (5 bases). Trimming pared 4 bases from V and 7 bases from J, leaving 16 bases between. CDR3 length equals 13 residues. Germline lookup yields CDR1 GTSNPN and CDR2 SVGIG (reference sequence). This CDR3 is CAWTKDRGVGYTF. In nucleotides, the CDR3 is TGTGCCTGGACCAAAGACAGAGGGGTTGGCTACACCTTC.

The V gene is TRBV7-9, the J gene TRBJ1-1, with TRBD1 as a possible D gene (6 bases). Between the trimmed V and J ends, which lost 2 bases and 5 bases, there was a span of 21 bases. CDR1 and CDR2 (germline): SEHNR, FQNEAQ (reference sequence). The CDR3 covers 17 residues. The CDR3 coding sequence is TGTGCCAGCAGCTTACCTGGGTCTGGGGGGCCTCGGACTGAAGCTTTCTTT. Translated: CASSLPGSGGPRTEAFF.

V and J are TRBV11-2 and TRBJ2-1, with D tentatively TRBD1 (5 bases). V was trimmed by 5 bases and J by 7 bases, leaving 9 bases between them. The length of the CDR3 is 12 residues. CDR1 is SGHAT, CDR2 FQNNGV, per germline. CDR3 sequence: CASSAKGNEQFF. CDR3 in DNA: TGTGCCAGCAGCGCCAAGGGGAATGAGCAGTTCTTC.

This clonotype showed up many times. CDR3 protein: CASSLAVGPYNEQFF. CDR3 nucleotides: TGTGCCAGCAGTTTAGCCGTGGGCCCCTACAATGAGCAGTTCTTC. The chain combines TRBV12-3 or TRBV12-4 with TRBJ2-1; D call uncertain. The length of the CDR3 is 15 residues. Between the trimmed V and J ends, which lost 0 bases and 2 bases, there was a span of 8 bases.